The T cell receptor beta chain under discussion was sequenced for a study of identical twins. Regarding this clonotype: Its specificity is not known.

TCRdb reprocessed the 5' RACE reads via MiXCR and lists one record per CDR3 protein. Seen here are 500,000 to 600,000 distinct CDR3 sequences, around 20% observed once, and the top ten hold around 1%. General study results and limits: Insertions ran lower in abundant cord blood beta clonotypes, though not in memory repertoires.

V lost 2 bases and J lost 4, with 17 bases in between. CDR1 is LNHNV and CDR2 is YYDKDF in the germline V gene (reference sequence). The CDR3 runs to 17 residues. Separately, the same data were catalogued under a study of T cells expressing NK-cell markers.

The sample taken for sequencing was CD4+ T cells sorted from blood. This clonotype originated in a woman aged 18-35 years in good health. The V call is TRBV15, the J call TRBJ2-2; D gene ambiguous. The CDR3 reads CATSRQAPSTITGELFF. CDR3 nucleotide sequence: TGTGCCACCAGCAGACAGGCGCCGAGTACCATCACCGGGGAGCTGTTTTTT.